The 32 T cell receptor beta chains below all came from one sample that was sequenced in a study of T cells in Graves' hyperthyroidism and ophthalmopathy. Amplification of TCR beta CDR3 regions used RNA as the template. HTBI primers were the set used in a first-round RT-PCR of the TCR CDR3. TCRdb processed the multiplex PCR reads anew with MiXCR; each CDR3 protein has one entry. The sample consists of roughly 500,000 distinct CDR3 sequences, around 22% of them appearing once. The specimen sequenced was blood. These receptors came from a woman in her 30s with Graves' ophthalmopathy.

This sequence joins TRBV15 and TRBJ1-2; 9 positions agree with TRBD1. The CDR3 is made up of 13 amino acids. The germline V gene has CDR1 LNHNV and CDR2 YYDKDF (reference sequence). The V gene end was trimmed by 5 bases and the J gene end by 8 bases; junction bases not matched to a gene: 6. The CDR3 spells CATSAQGARGYTF. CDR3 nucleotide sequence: TGTGCCACCAGCGCACAGGGGGCCCGCGGCTACACCTTC. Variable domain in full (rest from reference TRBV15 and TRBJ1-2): DAMVIQNPRYQVTQFGKPVTLSCSQTLNHNVMYWYQQKSSQAPKLLFHYYDKDFNNEADTPDNFQSRRPNTSFCFLDIRSPGLGDTAMYLCATSAQGARGYTFGSGTRLTVV.

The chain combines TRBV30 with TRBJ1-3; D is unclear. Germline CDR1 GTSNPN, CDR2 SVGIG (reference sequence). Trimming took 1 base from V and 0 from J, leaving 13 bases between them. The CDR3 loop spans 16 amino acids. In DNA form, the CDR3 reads TGTGCCTGGAGTGGAGGAGGGCCTCTCTCTGGAAACACCATATATTTT. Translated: CAWSGGGPLSGNTIYF.

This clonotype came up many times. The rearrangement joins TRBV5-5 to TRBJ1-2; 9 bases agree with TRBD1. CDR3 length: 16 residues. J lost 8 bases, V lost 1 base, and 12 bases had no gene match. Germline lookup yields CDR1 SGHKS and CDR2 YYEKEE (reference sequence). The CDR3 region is CASSLSPRTGEEGYTF. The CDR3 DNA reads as TGTGCCAGCAGCTTGTCCCCCCGGACAGGGGAAGAGGGCTACACCTTC.

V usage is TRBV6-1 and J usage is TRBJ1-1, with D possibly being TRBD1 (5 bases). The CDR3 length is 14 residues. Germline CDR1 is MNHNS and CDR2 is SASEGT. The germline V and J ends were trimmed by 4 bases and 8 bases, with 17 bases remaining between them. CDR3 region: CASSGSPGIPEAFF. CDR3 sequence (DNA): TGTGCCAGCAGTGGTTCCCCAGGGATCCCCGAAGCTTTCTTT.

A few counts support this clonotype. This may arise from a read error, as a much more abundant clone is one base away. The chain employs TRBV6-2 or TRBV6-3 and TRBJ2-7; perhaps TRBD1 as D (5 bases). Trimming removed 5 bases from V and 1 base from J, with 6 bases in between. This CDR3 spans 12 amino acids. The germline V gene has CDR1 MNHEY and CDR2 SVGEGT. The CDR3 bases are TGTGCCAGCAGTGGACAATCCTACGAGCAGTACTTC. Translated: CASSGQSYEQYF.

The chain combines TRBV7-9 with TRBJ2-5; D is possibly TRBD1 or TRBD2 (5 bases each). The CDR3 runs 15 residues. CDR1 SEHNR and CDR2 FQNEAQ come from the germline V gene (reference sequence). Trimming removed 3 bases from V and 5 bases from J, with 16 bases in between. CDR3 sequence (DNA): TGTGCCAGCAGCTTGTTAGACAGCCGGGGCGAGACCCAGTACTTC. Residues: CASSLLDSRGETQYF.

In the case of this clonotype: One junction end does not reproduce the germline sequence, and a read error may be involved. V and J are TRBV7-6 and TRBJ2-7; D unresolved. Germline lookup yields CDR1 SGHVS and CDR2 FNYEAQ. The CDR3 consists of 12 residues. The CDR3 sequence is CASSGVTYELHF. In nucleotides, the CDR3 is TGTGCCAGCAGCGGAGTTACCTACGAGCTGCACTTC.

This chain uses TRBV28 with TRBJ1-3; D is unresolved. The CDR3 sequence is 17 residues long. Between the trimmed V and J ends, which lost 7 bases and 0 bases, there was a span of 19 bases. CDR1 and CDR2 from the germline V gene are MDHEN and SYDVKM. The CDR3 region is CASTPPLAADSGNTIYF. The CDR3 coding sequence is TGTGCCAGCACCCCCCCCTTGGCCGCAGACTCTGGAAACACCATATATTTT. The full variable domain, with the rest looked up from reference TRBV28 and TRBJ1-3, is DVKVTQSSRYLVKRTGEKVFLECVQDMDHENMFWYRQDPGLGLRLIYFSYDVKMKEKGDIPEGYSVSREKKERFSLILESASTNQTSMYLCASTPPLAADSGNTIYFGEGSWLTVV.

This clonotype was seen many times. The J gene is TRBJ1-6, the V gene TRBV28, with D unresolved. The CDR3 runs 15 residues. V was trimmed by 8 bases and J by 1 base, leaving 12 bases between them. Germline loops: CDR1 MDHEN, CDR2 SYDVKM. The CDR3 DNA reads TGTGCCAGCCTCCGGGCAGGATCCTATAATTCACCCCTCCACTTT. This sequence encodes CASLRAGSYNSPLHF.

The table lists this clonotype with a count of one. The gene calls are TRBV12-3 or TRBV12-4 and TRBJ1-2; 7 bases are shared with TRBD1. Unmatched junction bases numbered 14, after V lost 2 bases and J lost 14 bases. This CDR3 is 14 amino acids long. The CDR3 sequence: CASSLTRRGTWKTF. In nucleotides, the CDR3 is TGTGCCAGCAGTTTAACGCGCAGGGGGACATGGAAAACCTTC.

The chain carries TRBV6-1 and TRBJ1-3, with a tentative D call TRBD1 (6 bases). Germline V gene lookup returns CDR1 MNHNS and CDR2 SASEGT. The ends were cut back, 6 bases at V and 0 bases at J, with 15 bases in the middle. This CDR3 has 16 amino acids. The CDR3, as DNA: TGTGCCAGCAGACGAGACAGGTCCGGCTCTGGAAACACCATATATTTT. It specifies CASRRDRSGSGNTIYF.

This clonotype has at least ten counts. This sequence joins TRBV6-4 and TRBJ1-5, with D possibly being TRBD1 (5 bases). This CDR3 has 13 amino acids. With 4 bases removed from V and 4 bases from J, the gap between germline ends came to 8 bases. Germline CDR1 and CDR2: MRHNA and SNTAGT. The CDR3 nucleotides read TGTGCCAGCAGTGGAGGGGAAAATCAGCCCCAGCATTTT. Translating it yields CASSGGENQPQHF.

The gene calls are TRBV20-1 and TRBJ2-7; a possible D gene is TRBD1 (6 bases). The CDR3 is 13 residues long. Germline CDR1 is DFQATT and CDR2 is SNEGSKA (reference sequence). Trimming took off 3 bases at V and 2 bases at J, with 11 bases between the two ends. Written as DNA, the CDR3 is TGCAGTGCTAGGGCAGGGGTCCCCTACGAGCAGTACTTC. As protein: CSARAGVPYEQYF.

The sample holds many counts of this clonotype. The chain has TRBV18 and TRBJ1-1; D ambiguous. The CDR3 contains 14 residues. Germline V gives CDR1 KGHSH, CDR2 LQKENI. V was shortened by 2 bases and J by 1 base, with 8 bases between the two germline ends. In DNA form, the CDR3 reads TGTGCCAGCTCACCAAAGCTAGAGAACACTGAAGCTTTCTTT. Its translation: CASSPKLENTEAFF.

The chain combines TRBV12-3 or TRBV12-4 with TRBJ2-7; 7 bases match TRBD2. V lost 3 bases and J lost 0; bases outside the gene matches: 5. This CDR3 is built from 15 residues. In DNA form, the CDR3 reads TGTGCCAGCAGTTTTGCGGGGGTGATCTCCTACGAGCAGTACTTC. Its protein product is CASSFAGVISYEQYF.

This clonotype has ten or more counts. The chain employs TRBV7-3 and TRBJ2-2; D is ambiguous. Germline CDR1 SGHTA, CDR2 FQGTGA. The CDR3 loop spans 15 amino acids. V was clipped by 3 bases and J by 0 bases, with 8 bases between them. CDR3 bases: TGTGCCAGCAGCTTGGGAAGTGCGAACACCGGGGAGCTGTTTTTT. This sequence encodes CASSLGSANTGELFF.

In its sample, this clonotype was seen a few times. CDR3 sequence (DNA): TGTGCCTGGGGCATGGGGGTAACCGGGGCCAACGTCCTGACTTTC. Encoded protein: CAWGMGVTGANVLTF. The rearrangement links TRBV30 to TRBJ2-6; either TRBD1 or TRBD2 may supply D (5 bases each). The CDR3 length is 15 residues. V was clipped by 5 bases and J by 4 bases, with 15 bases between them. Germline loops: CDR1 GTSNPN, CDR2 SVGIG (reference sequence).

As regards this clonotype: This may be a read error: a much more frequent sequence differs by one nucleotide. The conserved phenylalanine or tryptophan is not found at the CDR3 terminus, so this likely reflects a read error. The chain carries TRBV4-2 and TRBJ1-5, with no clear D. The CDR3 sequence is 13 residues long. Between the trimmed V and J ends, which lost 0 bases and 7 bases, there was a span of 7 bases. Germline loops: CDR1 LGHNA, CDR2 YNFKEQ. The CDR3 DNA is TGTGCCAGCAGCCAAGATGCAGGCCAGCCCCAGCATGTT. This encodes CASSQDAGQPQHV.

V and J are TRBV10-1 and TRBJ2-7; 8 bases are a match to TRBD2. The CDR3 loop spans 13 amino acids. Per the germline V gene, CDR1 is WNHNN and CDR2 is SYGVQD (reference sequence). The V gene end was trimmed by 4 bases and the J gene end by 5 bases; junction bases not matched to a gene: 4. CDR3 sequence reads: CASSVAGSDEQYF. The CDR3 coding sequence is TGCGCCAGCAGTGTAGCGGGATCAGACGAGCAGTACTTC.

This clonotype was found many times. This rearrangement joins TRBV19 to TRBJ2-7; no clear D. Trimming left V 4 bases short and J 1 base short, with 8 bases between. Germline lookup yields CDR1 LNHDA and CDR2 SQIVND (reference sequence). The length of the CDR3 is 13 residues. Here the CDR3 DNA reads TGTGCCAGTAGTAGCTCCCCGTCCTACGAGCAGTACTTC. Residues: CASSSSPSYEQYF. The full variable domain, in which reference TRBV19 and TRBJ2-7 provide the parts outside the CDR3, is DGGITQSPKYLFRKEGQNVTLSCEQNLNHDAMYWYRQDPGQGLRLIYYSQIVNDFQKGDIAEGYSVSREKKESFPLTVTSAQKNPTAFYLCASSSSPSYEQYFGPGTRLTVT.

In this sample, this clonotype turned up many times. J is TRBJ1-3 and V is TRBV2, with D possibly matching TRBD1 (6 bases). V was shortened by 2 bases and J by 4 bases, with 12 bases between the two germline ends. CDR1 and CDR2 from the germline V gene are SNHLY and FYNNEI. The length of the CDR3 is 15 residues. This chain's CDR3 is CASSESGTPGNTIYF. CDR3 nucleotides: TGTGCCAGCAGTGAATCCGGGACACCAGGAAACACCATATATTTT.

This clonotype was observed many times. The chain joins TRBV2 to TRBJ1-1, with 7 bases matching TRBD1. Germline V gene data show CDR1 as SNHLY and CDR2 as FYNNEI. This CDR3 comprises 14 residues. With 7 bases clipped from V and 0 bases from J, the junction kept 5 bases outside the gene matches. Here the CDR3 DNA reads TGTGCCAGCACCGAGGGGGCTATGAACACTGAAGCTTTCTTT. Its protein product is CASTEGAMNTEAFF.

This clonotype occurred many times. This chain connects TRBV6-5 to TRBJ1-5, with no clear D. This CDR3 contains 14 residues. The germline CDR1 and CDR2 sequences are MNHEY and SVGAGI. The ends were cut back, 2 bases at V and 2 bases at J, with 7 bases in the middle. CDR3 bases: TGTGCCAGCAGTTACCGCAACGGCAATCAGCCCCAGCATTTT. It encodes CASSYRNGNQPQHF.

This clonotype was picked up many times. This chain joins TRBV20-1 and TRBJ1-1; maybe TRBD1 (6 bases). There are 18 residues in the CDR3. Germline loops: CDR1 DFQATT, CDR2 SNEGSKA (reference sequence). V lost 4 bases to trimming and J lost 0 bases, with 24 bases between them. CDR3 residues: CSATTLIGRGGVNTEAFF. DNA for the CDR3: TGCAGTGCTACCACCCTCATTGGCAGGGGAGGTGTGAACACTGAAGCTTTCTTT.

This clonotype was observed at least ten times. In DNA, the CDR3 is TGTGCCACCGGACAGGGGGGTCCCTACGAGCAGTACTTC. This encodes CATGQGGPYEQYF. This chain joins TRBV10-3 and TRBJ2-7; 10 positions match TRBD1. This CDR3 has 13 amino acids. CDR1 is ENHRY, CDR2 SYGVKD, per germline. Unmatched junction bases numbered 5, after V lost 10 bases and J lost 2 bases.

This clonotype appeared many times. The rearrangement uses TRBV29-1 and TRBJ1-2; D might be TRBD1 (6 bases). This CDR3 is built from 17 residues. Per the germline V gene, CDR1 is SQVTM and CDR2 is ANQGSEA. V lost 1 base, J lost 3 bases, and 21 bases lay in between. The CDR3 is CSVEARGGGVSDYGYTF. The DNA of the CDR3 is TGCAGCGTTGAAGCAAGGGGGGGCGGGGTATCTGACTATGGCTACACCTTC. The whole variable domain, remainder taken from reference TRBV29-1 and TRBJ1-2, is SAVISQKPSRDICQRGTSLTIQCQVDSQVTMMFWYRQQPGQSLTLIATANQGSEATYESGFVIDKFPISRPNLTFSTLTVSNMSPEDSSIYLCSVEARGGGVSDYGYTFGSGTRLTVV.

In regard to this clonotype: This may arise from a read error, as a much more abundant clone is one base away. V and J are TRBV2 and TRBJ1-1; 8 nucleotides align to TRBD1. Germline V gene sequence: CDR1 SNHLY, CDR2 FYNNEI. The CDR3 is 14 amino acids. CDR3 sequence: CARSENRGSTEAFF. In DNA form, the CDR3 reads TGTGCCCGCAGTGAGAACAGGGGGAGCACTGAAGCTTTCTTT.

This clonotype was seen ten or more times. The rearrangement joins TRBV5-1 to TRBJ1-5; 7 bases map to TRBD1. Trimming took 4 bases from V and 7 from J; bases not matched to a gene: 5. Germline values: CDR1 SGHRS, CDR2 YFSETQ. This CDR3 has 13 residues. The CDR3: CASSITGEQPQHF. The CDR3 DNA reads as TGCGCCAGCAGCATTACAGGGGAACAGCCCCAGCATTTT.

As DNA, the CDR3 is TGTGCCAGCACCTCAGGCGGGAACACCGGGGAGCTGTTTTTT. Amino acids: CASTSGGNTGELFF. The genes are TRBV6-1 and TRBJ2-2; D ambiguous. Germline loops: CDR1 MNHNS, CDR2 SASEGT. The germline V and J ends were trimmed by 7 bases and 1 base, with 10 bases remaining between them. CDR3 size: 14 residues.

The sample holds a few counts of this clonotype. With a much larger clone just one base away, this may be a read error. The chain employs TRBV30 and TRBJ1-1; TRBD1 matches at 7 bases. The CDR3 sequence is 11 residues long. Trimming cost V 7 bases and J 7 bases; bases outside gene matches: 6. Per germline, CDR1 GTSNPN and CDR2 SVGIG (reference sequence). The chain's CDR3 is CAYGTVDEAFF. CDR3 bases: TGTGCCTACGGGACAGTGGATGAAGCTTTCTTT. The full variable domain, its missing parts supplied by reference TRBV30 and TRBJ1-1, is SQTIHQWPATLVQPVGSPLSLECTVEGTSNPNLYWYRQAAGRGLQLLFYSVGIGQISSEVPQNLSASRPQDRQFILSSKKLLLSDSGFYLCAYGTVDEAFFGQGTRLTVV.

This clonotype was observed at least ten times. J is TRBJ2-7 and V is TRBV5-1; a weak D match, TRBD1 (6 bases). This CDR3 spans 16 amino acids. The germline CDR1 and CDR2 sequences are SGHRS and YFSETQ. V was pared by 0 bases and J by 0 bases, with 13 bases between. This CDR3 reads CASSLARDMDSYEQYF. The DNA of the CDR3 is TGCGCCAGCAGCTTGGCACGGGACATGGACTCCTACGAGCAGTACTTC.

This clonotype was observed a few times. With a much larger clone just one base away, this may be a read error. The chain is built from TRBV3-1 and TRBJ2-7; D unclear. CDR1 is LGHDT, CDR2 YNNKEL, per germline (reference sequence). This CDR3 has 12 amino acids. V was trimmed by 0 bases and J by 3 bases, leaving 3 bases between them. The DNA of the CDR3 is TGTGCCAGCAGCCAAGAAGACTACGAGCAGTACTTC. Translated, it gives CASSQEDYEQYF.